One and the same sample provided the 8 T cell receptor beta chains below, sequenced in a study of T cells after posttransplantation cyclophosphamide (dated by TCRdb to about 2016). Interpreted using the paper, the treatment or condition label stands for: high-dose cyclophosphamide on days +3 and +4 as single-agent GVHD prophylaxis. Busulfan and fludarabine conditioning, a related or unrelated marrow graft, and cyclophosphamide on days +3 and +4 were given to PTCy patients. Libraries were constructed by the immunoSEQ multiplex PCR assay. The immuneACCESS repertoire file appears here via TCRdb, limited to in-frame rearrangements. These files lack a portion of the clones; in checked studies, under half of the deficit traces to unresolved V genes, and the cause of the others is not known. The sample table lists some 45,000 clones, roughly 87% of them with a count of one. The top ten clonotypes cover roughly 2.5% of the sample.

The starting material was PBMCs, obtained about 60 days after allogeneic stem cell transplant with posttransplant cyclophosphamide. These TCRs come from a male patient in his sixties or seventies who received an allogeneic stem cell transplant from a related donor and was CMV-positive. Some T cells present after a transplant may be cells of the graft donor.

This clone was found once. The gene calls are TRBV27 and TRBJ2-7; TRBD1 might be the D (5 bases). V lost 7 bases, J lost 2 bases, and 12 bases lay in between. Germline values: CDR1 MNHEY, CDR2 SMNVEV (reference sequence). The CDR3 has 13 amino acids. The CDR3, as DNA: TGTGCCAGCAAGGGCAGGGCCGCCTACGAGCAGTACGTC. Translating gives CASKGRAAYEQYV.

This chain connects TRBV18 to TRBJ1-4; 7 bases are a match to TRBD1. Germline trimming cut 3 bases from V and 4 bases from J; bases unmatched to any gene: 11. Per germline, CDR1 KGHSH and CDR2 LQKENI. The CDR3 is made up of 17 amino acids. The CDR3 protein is CASSPTTNRGFNEKLFF. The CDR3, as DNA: TGTGCCAGCTCACCCACGACCAACAGGGGCTTTAATGAAAAACTGTTTTTT.

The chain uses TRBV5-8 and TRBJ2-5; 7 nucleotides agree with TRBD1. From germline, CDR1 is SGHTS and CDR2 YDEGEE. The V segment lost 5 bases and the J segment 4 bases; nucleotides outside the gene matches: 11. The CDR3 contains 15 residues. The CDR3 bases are TGTGCCAGCAGTTTGATTACAGGGGCGGGAGAGACCCAGTACTTC. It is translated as CASSLITGAGETQYF.

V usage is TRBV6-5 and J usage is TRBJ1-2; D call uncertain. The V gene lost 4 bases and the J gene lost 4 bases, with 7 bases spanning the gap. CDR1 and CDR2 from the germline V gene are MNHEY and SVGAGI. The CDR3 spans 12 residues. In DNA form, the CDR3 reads TGTGCCAGCAGTTCCGGTTCCTATGGCTACACCTTC. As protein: CASSSGSYGYTF.

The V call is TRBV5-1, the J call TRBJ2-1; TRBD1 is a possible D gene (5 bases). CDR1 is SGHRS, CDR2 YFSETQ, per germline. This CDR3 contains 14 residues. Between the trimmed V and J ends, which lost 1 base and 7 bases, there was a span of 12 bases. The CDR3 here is CASSLRAGLNEQFF. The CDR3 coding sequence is TGCGCCAGCAGCTTGCGGGCAGGGTTGAATGAGCAGTTCTTC.

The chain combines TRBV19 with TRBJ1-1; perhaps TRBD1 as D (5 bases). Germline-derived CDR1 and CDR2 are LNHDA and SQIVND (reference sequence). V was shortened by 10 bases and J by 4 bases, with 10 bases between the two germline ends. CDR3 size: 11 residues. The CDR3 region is CATQGSTEAFF. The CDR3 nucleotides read TGTGCCACTCAGGGTTCCACTGAAGCTTTCTTT.

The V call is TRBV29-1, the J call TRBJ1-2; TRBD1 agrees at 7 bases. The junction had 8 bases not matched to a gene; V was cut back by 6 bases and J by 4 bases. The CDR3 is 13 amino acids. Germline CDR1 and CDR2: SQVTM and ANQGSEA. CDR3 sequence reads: CSVPDRVGYGYTF. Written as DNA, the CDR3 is TGCAGCGTCCCAGACAGGGTCGGCTATGGCTACACCTTC.

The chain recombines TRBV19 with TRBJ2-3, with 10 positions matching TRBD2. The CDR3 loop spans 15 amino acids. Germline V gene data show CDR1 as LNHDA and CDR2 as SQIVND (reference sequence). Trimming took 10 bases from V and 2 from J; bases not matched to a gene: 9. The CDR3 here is CATSMGLANTDTQYF. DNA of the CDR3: TGTGCCACCAGTATGGGACTAGCGAACACAGATACGCAGTATTTT.